This note documents a single T cell receptor beta chain sequence. The target antigen is unknown. Profiling relied on immunoSEQ multiplex PCR, and the TCRdb table lists in-frame clones only, not all of them. Of around 11,000 clones listed, roughly 79% are singletons. CDR1 is SGHRS, CDR2 YFSETQ, per germline. The CDR3 is 16 residues long. Germline trimming cut 3 bases from V and 3 bases from J; bases unmatched to any gene: 9. These data are taken from a study of PD-1 blockade in classical Hodgkin lymphoma. Whole-study findings and limits: Newly diagnosed patients were said to have less baseline TCR diversity than healthy donors did.

All patients relapsed after autologous stem cell transplantation, and brentuximab vedotin exposure varied. The origin of this receptor is a human donor with classical Hodgkin lymphoma. Here the sequenced sample was peripheral blood mononuclear cells (PBMCs), taken before the second cycle of nivolumab. The chain couples TRBV5-1 to TRBJ1-1; 9 nucleotides agree with TRBD1. The CDR3 DNA reads as TGCGCCAGCAGCTCGGCAGGCAGGACAGGGGACACTGAAGCTTTCTTT. This codes for CASSSAGRTGDTEAFF.